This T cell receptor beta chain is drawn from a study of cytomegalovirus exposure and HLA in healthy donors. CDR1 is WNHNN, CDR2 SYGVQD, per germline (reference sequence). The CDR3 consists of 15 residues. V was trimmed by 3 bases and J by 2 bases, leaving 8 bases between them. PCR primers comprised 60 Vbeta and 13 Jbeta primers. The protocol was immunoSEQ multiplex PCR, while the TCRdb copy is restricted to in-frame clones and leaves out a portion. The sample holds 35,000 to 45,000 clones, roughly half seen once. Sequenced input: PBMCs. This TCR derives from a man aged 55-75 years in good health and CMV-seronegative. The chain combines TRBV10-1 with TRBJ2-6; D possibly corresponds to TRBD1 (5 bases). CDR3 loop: CASSESGTGANVLTF. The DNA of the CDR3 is TGCGCCAGCAGTGAATCAGGGACTGGGGCCAACGTCCTGACTTTC.